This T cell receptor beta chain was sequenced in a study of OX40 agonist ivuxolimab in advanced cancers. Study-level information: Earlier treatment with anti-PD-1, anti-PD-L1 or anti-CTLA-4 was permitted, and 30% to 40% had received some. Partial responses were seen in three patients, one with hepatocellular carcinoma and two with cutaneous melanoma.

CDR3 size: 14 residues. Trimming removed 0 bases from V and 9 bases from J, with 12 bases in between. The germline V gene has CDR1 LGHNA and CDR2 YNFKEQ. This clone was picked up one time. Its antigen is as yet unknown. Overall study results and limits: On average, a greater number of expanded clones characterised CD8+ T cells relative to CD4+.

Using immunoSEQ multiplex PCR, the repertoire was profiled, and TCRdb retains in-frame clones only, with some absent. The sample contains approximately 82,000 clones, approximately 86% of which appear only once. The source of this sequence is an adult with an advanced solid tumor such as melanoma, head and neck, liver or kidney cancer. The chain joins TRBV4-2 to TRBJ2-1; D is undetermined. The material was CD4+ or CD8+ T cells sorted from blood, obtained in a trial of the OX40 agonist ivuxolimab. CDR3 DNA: TGTGCCAGCAGCCAAGATGGACGCTCGATTGAGCAGTTCTTC. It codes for CASSQDGRSIEQFF.